The T cell receptor (beta chain) under discussion was sequenced for a study of beta chain features in type 1 diabetes. Sequencing targeted expressed TCRB transcripts, as all isolated RNA had been reverse transcribed. TCRdb's table, derived via immunoSEQ multiplex PCR, lists solely in-frame clones and lacks some. This table holds about 350,000 clones, about 20% found once. V shed 4 bases and J 1 base; nucleotides not matched to a gene: 5. This CDR3 is 15 amino acids long. In germline, CDR1 is KGHSH, CDR2 LQKENI. Remarks on this clone: Its antigen is still unknown. Other DNA sequences from this sample encode an identical CDR3 as well.

Notes on the study in general: cDNA-based reads could over-represent cells with high TCR expression.

Sequencing was carried out using naive CD4+ T cells from blood. This TCR came from a woman in her late teens or twenties in good health. The chain uses TRBV18 and TRBJ1-2, with TRBD1 matching over 8 bases. The CDR3 coding sequence is TGTGCCAGCTCACTGGGGACAGGCGATAACTATGGCTACACCTTC. Encoded protein: CASSLGTGDNYGYTF.